The TCR beta chain under discussion was sequenced for a study of T-cell reconstitution after alpha-beta-depleted transplantation in children. Unique molecular identifiers were used in preparing the TCRbeta library. Each CDR3 protein is one row after TCRdb ran MiXCR on the PCR reads. The data show hundreds of thousands of distinct CDR3 sequences, about 25% seen once. General study findings and limits: Newly produced T cells mostly provided counts and TCRbeta diversity after one year, as hyperexpanded clones declined. In some patients, recipient T cells and intrathymic progenitors surviving conditioning explained high day-60 diversity. Expanded clones from the graft, numbering several hundred, reportedly supplied alpha-beta T cells about two months after transplant.

In germline, CDR1 is SGHNT, CDR2 YENEEA. The CDR3 runs 14 residues. V was clipped by 2 bases and J by 7 bases, with 11 bases between them. As concerns this clonotype: What it binds is unknown.

This clonotype originated in a girl aged 2 to 9 with Fanconi anemia, due to receive a stem cell transplant. Specimen: PBMCs, collected before TCRalphabeta/CD19-depleted stem cell transplant. This rearrangement joins TRBV11-3 to TRBJ2-2; D is unresolved. The CDR3 coding sequence is TGTGCCAGCAGCTTATCTAGTAACGGCGGGGAGCTGTTTTTT. It is translated as CASSLSSNGGELFF.